This TCR beta chain stems from a study of identical twins' blood T cells. On the study more broadly: Roughly 51 million reads covered roughly six alpha-chain and roughly six beta-chain libraries. General study points: Top TCRbeta clonotypes were shared more with twin than unrelated donors. Even for out-of-frame TCRbeta, twins reportedly shared V gene usage much more than unrelated donors.

Each TCR cDNA library carried sample-specific barcodes on both ends. MiXCR, run by TCRdb on the 5' RACE reads, gives a single entry per CDR3 protein. The sample gives roughly 340,000 distinct CDR3 sequences, over 25% of which show up once; approximately 6.6% is in the top ten. A few counts support this clonotype. Antigen: not known. Input material: PBMCs. The TCR sequence derives from a woman between 18 and 50 years old in good health.

Here the CDR3 reads CASSLRGSGGNTQYF. For the CDR3, the DNA is TGTGCCAGCAGTTTAAGGGGTAGCGGGGGAAATACGCAGTATTTT. The J gene is TRBJ2-3, the V gene TRBV12-3 or TRBV12-4, with 9 bases aligning to TRBD2. The CDR3 loop spans 15 amino acids. Trimming removed 2 bases from V and 7 bases from J; junction bases left unmatched: 7.